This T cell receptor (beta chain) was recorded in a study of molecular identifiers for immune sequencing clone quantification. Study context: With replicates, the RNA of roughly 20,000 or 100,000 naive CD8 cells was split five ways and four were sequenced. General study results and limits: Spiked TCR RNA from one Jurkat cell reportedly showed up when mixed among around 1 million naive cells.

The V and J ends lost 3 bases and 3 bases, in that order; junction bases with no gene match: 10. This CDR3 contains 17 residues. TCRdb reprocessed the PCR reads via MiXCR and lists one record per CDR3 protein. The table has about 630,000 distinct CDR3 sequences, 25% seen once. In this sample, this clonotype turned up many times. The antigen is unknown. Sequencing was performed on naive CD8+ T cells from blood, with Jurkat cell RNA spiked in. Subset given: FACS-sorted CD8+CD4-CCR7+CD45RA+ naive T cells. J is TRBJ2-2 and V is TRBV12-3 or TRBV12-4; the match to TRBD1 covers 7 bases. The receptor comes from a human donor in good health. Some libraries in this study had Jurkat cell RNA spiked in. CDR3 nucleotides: TGTGCCAGCAGTTTTTTGGTTGGGGACAGTTACACCGGGGAGCTGTTTTTT. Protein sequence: CASSFLVGDSYTGELFF.